This T cell receptor (beta chain) was retrieved from a study (dated by TCRdb to between 2015 and 2016). For the study in its entirety: The study tested whether tumor-infiltrating Tregs in breast cancer are recruited from blood Tregs or converted in situ from other CD4+ T cell subsets. Broad study findings and their caveats: Tumor memory CD4+ T cell TCR gene usage clustered with blood and lymph node memory CD4+ cells and lymph node naive CD4+ cells. The greatest overlap of tumor-infiltrating Treg TCR alpha and beta sequences was with tumor naive CD4+ T cells, followed next by blood naive CD4+ T cells. Rather than covering whole repertoires, validation in the larger cohort was restricted to a single TCR beta V-J rearrangement.

With regard to this clonotype: Its recognized antigen is unknown. No clone much larger than this one lies a single base away; base qualities are absent.

Full-length TCR variable regions were amplified by 5' RACE PCR with constant-region reverse primers, followed by semi-nested PCR with Nested Universal Primer A. Using the ReliaPrep RNA Cell Miniprep System, total RNA was extracted, and the SMARTer RACE 5'/3' Kit was then used to reverse transcribe the RNA into 5'RACE-ready cDNA. Multiplex adaptors were used to barcode full-length TCR alpha and beta libraries, and the barcoded libraries were sequenced on an Illumina MiSeq. The study's processing was this. Sequencing data were pooled across the five patients for each of nine subset-tissue groups and compared by unsupervised clustering of TCR gene usage. The Morisita-Horn index was used to calculate repertoire similarity, with shared sequences weighted according to their contribution to each repertoire. TCRdb applied fastp at Q25 and MiXCR to the public reads, then kept only in-frame beta chains. Each entry merges the rows of one CDR3 protein and shows their most common DNA and genes. TCRdb assigned the V and J calls; the authors' analysis was not used. The sample table contains about 64,000 distinct CDR3 sequences; only one count was recorded for 20% to 25% of them. Under 3.5% of the sample rests with the top ten.

Measured from the cysteine to the phenylalanine, the CDR3 is 13 residues long. The read is trimmed to its CDR3 DNA, 39 bases read in frame from base 1. V and J lose 5 bases and 6 bases, and a span of 13 bases separates them. The germline V gene sets CDR1 to MDHEN and CDR2 to SYDVKM. CD4+CD45RO+CD25- cells were isolated as memory CD4+ T cells. Tregs, naive and memory CD4+ T cells from tumor, blood and ipsilateral draining lymph nodes of about five breast cancer patients underwent full-length TCR alpha and beta sequencing. Tumor tissue and lymph nodes obtained by ipsilateral axillary dissection were perfused with PBS, cut into small pieces and digested using collagenase I and hyaluronidase. Ficoll density gradient centrifugation was used to isolate mononuclear cells from lymph nodes or from approximately 50 ml of peripheral blood. Sorted cell populations were confirmed by FACS to exceed 90% purity.

This TCR was sampled from a female donor with breast cancer. Sequenced material: memory CD4+ T cells sorted from a lymph node. The cell subset or site label here, explained by the study, means: memory CD4+ T cells, CD4+CD45RO+CD25-. The receptor chain draws on TRBV28 and TRBJ1-1; no confident D gene assignment can be made. CDR3 protein: CASSRGRSSEAFF. DNA sequence: TGTGCCAGCAGTCGAGGGCGCTCATCTGAAGCTTTCTTT.